This passage covers 18 T cell receptor beta chains from one sample sequenced in a study of brain T cells in children with intractable seizures. Profiled with immunoSEQ multiplex PCR; TCRdb holds only in-frame clones, not every one. The sample lists approximately 41,000 clones; approximately 92% were seen once. The sample consisted of peripheral blood, taken at surgery. These receptors all come from a girl aged 2 to 9 with tuberous sclerosis and intractable seizures.

CDR3 sequence reads: CASSRTGGGTEAFF. CDR3 bases: TGTGCCAGCAGCAGGACAGGGGGCGGCACTGAAGCTTTCTTT. The chain joins TRBV13 to TRBJ1-1; 11 bases map to TRBD1. The CDR3 consists of 14 residues. The V gene end was trimmed by 5 bases and the J gene end by 4 bases; junction bases not matched to a gene: 3. The germline V gene has CDR1 PRHDT and CDR2 FYEKMQ (reference sequence).

This clone was detected only once. The rearrangement links TRBV27 to TRBJ2-6; the D is unclear. CDR3 size: 14 residues. V shed 6 bases and J shed 0 bases, with 6 bases lying between them. Germline assignment: CDR1 MNHEY and CDR2 SMNVEV (reference sequence). CDR3 in DNA: TGTGCCAGCAGGGGCTACTCTGGGGCCAACGTCCTGACTTTC. It is translated as CASRGYSGANVLTF.

The J gene is TRBJ2-7, the V gene TRBV27; D possibly corresponds to TRBD2 (7 bases). The CDR3 sequence is 13 residues long. Germline loops: CDR1 MNHEY, CDR2 SMNVEV (reference sequence). Deletions cut 4 bases from V and 6 bases from J, with 13 bases between. The CDR3 reads CASSYSGGSEQYV. DNA of the CDR3: TGTGCCAGCAGTTACTCGGGGGGCTCCGAGCAGTACGTC.

The chain carries TRBV21-1 and TRBJ2-5; the table's D gene call, TRBD2, was not cross checked with the DNA. TRBV21-1 constitutes a pseudogene. This CDR3 is built from 18 residues. Written as DNA, the CDR3 is TGTGCCAGCAGTGCACCGGGACTAGCGGTTCGGTACCAAGAGACCCAGTACTTC. Protein: CASSAPGLAVRYQETQYF.

The chain joins TRBV2 to TRBJ2-4; 7 positions agree with TRBD1. Per germline, CDR1 SNHLY and CDR2 FYNNEI. The CDR3 consists of 12 residues. V was clipped by 8 bases and J by 5 bases; unmatched bases: 3. The DNA of the CDR3 is TGTGCCAGCCGGGACAGACAAAACATTCAGTACTTC. It is translated as CASRDRQNIQYF.

The J gene is TRBJ2-1, the V gene TRBV7-3; 7 bases fit TRBD1. With V trimmed by 1 base and J by 8 bases, 8 bases remained unmatched. The CDR3 spans 15 residues. Germline loops: CDR1 SGHTA, CDR2 FQGTGA. The CDR3 DNA is TGTGCCAGCAGCTTAAGCCCGGGACAGCCGTATGAGCAGTTCTTC. Its translation is CASSLSPGQPYEQFF.

J is TRBJ2-7 and V is TRBV18, with TRBD2 identical over 8 bases. V shed 3 bases and J 2 bases; nucleotides not matched to a gene: 15. The CDR3 is made up of 18 amino acids. Germline CDR1 reads KGHSH; CDR2 reads LQKENI. The CDR3 spells CASSPLREGNFLPYEQYF. The CDR3 nucleotides read TGTGCCAGCTCACCCCTTCGGGAGGGAAACTTTTTACCCTACGAGCAGTACTTC.

This chain connects TRBV6-1 to TRBJ1-4; TRBD1 matches 8 bases. CDR1 MNHNS and CDR2 SASEGT come from the germline V gene. J lost 7 bases, V lost 7 bases, and 14 bases had no gene match. This CDR3 is 16 amino acids long. CDR3 DNA: TGTGCCAGCACTGATAAAACAGGGGGAGGTCGTGAAAAACTGTTTTTT. As protein: CASTDKTGGGREKLFF.

This chain uses TRBV5-1 with TRBJ2-1; 8 bases are shared with TRBD1. The CDR3 is made up of 14 amino acids. CDR1 SGHRS and CDR2 YFSETQ come from the germline V gene. Losses at the gene ends were 6 bases for V and 6 bases for J; bases not matched to a gene: 8. CDR3: CASTPGQALNEQFF. CDR3 sequence (DNA): TGCGCCAGCACCCCGGGACAGGCACTCAATGAGCAGTTCTTC.

The chain couples TRBV28 to TRBJ2-5; tentatively, D is TRBD2 (5 bases). V lost 11 bases and J lost 5, with 18 bases in between. Per germline, CDR1 MDHEN and CDR2 SYDVKM. CDR3 length: 13 amino acids. The CDR3 loop reads CASEASFRETQYF. Here the CDR3 DNA reads TGTGCCTCGGAGGCCAGTTTCAGGGAGACCCAGTACTTC.

This rearrangement joins TRBV6-1 to TRBJ1-1; TRBD1 is a possible D gene (5 bases). The CDR3 spans 15 residues. The V end lost 0 bases, the J end lost 3 bases, and 11 bases lay between the germline ends. CDR1 and CDR2 (germline): MNHNS, SASEGT. CDR3: CASSEAGGLDTEAFF. The CDR3 DNA reads TGTGCCAGCAGTGAAGCGGGGGGACTGGACACTGAAGCTTTCTTT.

J is TRBJ2-2 and V is TRBV9; 7 bases match TRBD1. CDR1 SGDLS and CDR2 YYNGEE come from the germline V gene. The CDR3 covers 15 residues. J was trimmed by 5 bases and V by 2 bases; bases with no gene match: 6. CDR3 sequence (DNA): TGTGCCAGCAGCGTTACAGGGGTTGGGACCGGGGAGCTGTTTTTT. It codes for CASSVTGVGTGELFF.

The V call is TRBV6-5, the J call TRBJ1-4; D is unclear. In germline, CDR1 is MNHEY, CDR2 SVGAGI. The germline V and J ends were trimmed by 5 bases and 11 bases, with 9 bases remaining between them. The CDR3 covers 11 residues. In DNA form, the CDR3 reads TGTGCCAGCAGTCCCGGGGATAAACTGTTTTTT. As protein: CASSPGDKLFF.

The CDR3 protein is CASSRGGGETQYF. CDR3 in DNA: TGTGCCAGCAGCCGGGGAGGGGGAGAGACCCAGTACTTC. The gene calls are TRBV7-8 and TRBJ2-5; D is perhaps TRBD2 (7 bases). The CDR3 is made up of 13 amino acids. The V gene lost 5 bases and the J gene lost 4 bases, with 11 bases spanning the gap. CDR1 is SGHVS, CDR2 FQNEAQ, per germline.

CDR3 nucleotides: TGTGCCAGCAGCGTAGAGGGGACAGGGAACACAGATACGCAGTATTTT. Protein sequence: CASSVEGTGNTDTQYF. This chain joins TRBV9 and TRBJ2-3; TRBD1 matches at 9 bases. This CDR3 region has 16 residues. The V and J ends lost 0 bases and 2 bases, in that order; junction bases with no gene match: 4. Germline loops: CDR1 SGDLS, CDR2 YYNGEE.

Remarks on this clone: The junction and the germline gene differ at one end; a read error may be behind it. The same CDR3 can be traced to other DNA sequences in this sample. The rearrangement links TRBV19 to TRBJ1-1, with 8 nucleotides matching TRBD1. Germline V gene sequence: CDR1 LNHDA, CDR2 SQIVND (reference sequence). The CDR3 has 15 residues. The chain's CDR3 is CASSIMDRDNTEAFF. The CDR3 DNA is TGTGCCAGTAGTATAATGGACAGGGATAACACTGAAGCCTTCTTT.

The rearrangement joins TRBV25-1 to TRBJ2-6; no firm D call. In germline, CDR1 is MGHDK, CDR2 SYGVNS. The CDR3 loop spans 14 amino acids. V shed 7 bases and J shed 2 bases, with 9 bases lying between them. As DNA, the CDR3 is TGTGCCAGCACCGGCTATCCTGGGGCCAACGTCCTGACTTTC. It translates to CASTGYPGANVLTF.

Notes on this clone: One junction end does not reproduce the germline sequence, and a read error may be involved. The chain couples TRBV24-1 to TRBJ2-1, with 9 bases identical to TRBD1. The V gene's germline CDR1 is KGHDR and CDR2 SFDVKD. CDR3 size: 13 residues. The CDR3 sequence: CATSDLFGTGLLF. Here the CDR3 DNA reads TGTGCCACCAGTGATTTGTTTGGGACAGGGCTTCTCTTC.